This entry features one T cell receptor (beta chain) sequence. The antigen it recognizes is unknown. Base qualities are not recorded, but no much larger clone differs from it by a single base. TCRbeta CDR3 regions were amplified from genomic DNA using the immunoSEQ Assay, a bias-controlled multiplex PCR. The published analysis was carried out like this. The number of nucleated cells in each sample was estimated by amplification of reference gene primers within the assay. To quantify the absolute abundance of each unique TCRbeta CDR3 rearrangement, sequence reads were collapsed and filtered. For each sample, productive Simpson clonality was calculated by taking the square root of Simpson's diversity index across productive rearrangements. What TCRdb holds here is the immuneACCESS table cut down to in-frame rearrangements. Part of the clones is not present; checked against another copy, under half of the missing clones reflect an unresolved V gene, and the others are unexplained. V and J calls and clone size come straight from that table; D and trimming were deduced from the DNA. The sample includes about 220,000 clones, with roughly 85% observed a single time. The ten largest clones add up to about 2.5% of the sample.

The data were taken from a study of blood T cell repertoires in COVID-19 (dated by TCRdb to 2019 to 2021). Regarding the research as a whole: Samples covering the acute and convalescent phases of COVID-19 were provided by collaborators in the United States, Italy and Spain. Nearly every sample came with metadata listing a de-identified subject ID, COVID-19 status, age in years and sex. A freely available public database, intended as a resource for researchers studying the immune response to SARS-CoV-2, is where the repertoires were released. The prospective study material was composed of cDNA or gDNA derived from T cells, B-cell-depleted T cells, or PBMCs. Where available, HLA class I and class II types were taken from metadata supplied by the sample provider and were not determined by assay-based typing. Samples came from the ongoing ImmuneRACE study (first 160 participants) plus 1,254 subjects from 6 global collaborators. The dataset comprised deeply sampled blood TCRbeta repertoires from subjects exposed to, actively infected with, or recovered from COVID-19.

One collaborating source in Seattle enrolled patients while the patients were actively infected and followed the patients over time throughout the course of disease. Each collaborating institution followed its own protocols to collect whole blood in K2EDTA tubes. For TCRbeta analysis, collaborators shipped samples in one of three forms: frozen whole blood, isolated PBMCs, or DNA extracted from either of those sample types. Broader findings and caveats from the paper: Clinical and demographic metadata were provided uncurated, with the amount varying by source and participant.

CDR1 and CDR2 are drawn from the germline V gene (reference sequence): MNHEY, SMNVEV. Reading from cysteine to phenylalanine, the CDR3 counts 14 amino acids. Only CDR3 DNA is held: 42 bases, read in frame from base 1. Trimming removed 3 bases from V and 5 bases from J; the gene matches leave 3 bases unexplained. The sequenced material came from peripheral blood. This receptor was obtained from a woman aged 70-85 years with COVID-19, enrolled during active disease. Recombination linked TRBV27 to TRBJ1-5; the central 8 bases match TRBD1. The nucleotides are TGTGCCAGCAGTTTGCAGGGGGCTTATCAGCCCCAGCATTTT. Translated, it gives CASSLQGAYQPQHF.